Presented here are 27 T cell receptor beta chains from one specimen sequenced in a study of blood T cell repertoires in COVID-19. Some clones are missing from TCRdb's copy, which holds only in-frame ones; the method was immunoSEQ multiplex PCR. The data hold 60,000 to 80,000 clones, with roughly 92% observed a single time. Sequences were obtained from peripheral blood. All receptors derive from a human donor in a cohort sampled during active COVID-19.

This clone showed up just a few times. The V call is TRBV27, the J call TRBJ1-6; unclear D gene. The V and J ends lost 2 bases and 6 bases respectively, with 5 bases between them. The germline V gene has CDR1 MNHEY and CDR2 SMNVEV (reference sequence). The CDR3 loop spans 13 amino acids. In nucleotides, the CDR3 is TGTGCCAGCAGTTTACACGGTAATTCACCCCTCCACTTT. Protein product: CASSLHGNSPLHF.

The chain uses TRBV4-1 and TRBJ2-2, with 8 bases that match TRBD1. V gave up 4 bases and J gave up 3 bases; unmatched junction bases: 7. Looked up from germline, CDR1 is MGHRA and CDR2 is YSYEKL. The length of the CDR3 is 16 residues. The CDR3 loop reads CASSPRGRDHTGELFF. CDR3 nucleotides: TGCGCCAGCAGCCCCAGGGGGCGTGATCACACCGGGGAGCTGTTTTTT.

The chain uses TRBV5-8 and TRBJ1-2; D may be TRBD1 (6 bases). Germline V gives CDR1 SGHTS, CDR2 YDEGEE. This CDR3 contains 14 residues. The germline V and J ends were trimmed by 7 bases and 0 bases, with 13 bases remaining between them. The CDR3 DNA sequence: TGTGCCAGCTGGCGGGGGCCCCCTAACTATGGCTACACCTTC. Translated: CASWRGPPNYGYTF. Filled out from reference TRBV5-8 and TRBJ1-2, the complete variable domain reads EAGVTQSPTHLIKTRGQQATLRCSPISGHTSVYWYQQALGLGLQFLLWYDEGEERNRGNFPPRFSGRQFPNYSSELNVNALELEDSALYLCASWRGPPNYGYTFGSGTRLTVV.

The rearrangement links TRBV6-6 to TRBJ1-1; D is uncertain. The CDR3 sequence is 14 residues long. V lost 6 bases and J lost 3, with 14 bases in between. Looked up from germline, CDR1 is MNHNY and CDR2 is SVGAGI (reference sequence). The CDR3 region is CASRRSGMDTEAFF. CDR3 DNA sequence: TGTGCCAGCAGGAGATCGGGGATGGACACTGAAGCTTTCTTT.

This clone occurred a few times. The gene calls are TRBV7-3 and TRBJ2-7; tentatively, D is TRBD1 (6 bases). Trimming shortened V by 3 bases and J by 3 bases, and 9 bases separated the two germline ends. Looked up from germline, CDR1 is SGHTA and CDR2 is FQGTGA. CDR3 length: 13 residues. CDR3 region: CASSLGQYYEQYF. The CDR3 DNA reads TGTGCCAGCAGCTTGGGACAATACTACGAGCAGTACTTC. Full variable domain (rest looked up from reference TRBV7-3 and TRBJ2-7): GAGVSQTPSNKVTEKGKYVELRCDPISGHTALYWYRQSLGQGPEFLIYFQGTGAADDSGLPNDRFFAVRPEGSVSTLKIQRTERGDSAVYLCASSLGQYYEQYFGPGTRLTVT.

The gene calls are TRBV28 and TRBJ2-4; 7 nucleotides align to TRBD2. The CDR3 has 15 residues. Germline V gene lookup returns CDR1 MDHEN and CDR2 SYDVKM. V dropped 6 bases and J dropped 7; count of bases not matched to a gene: 12. In DNA form, the CDR3 reads TGTGCCAGCAGCCCATGGGGGGGGATGGGTAACATTCAGTACTTC. The encoded protein is CASSPWGGMGNIQYF.

The chain joins TRBV6-5 to TRBJ2-2; D might be TRBD1 (6 bases). CDR3 length equals 14 residues. Germline CDR1 MNHEY, CDR2 SVGAGI. V gave up 5 bases and J gave up 3 bases, with 10 bases separating them. Here the CDR3 DNA reads TGTGCCAGCAGTCGACAGGTAGACACCGGGGAGCTGTTTTTT. Protein product: CASSRQVDTGELFF.

V usage is TRBV24-1 and J usage is TRBJ2-1, with no clear D. The germline V gene encodes CDR1 KGHDR and CDR2 SFDVKD. V lost 1 base and J lost 5, with 5 bases in between. The CDR3 totals 13 residues. The CDR3 region has the DNA TGTGCCACCAGTGATTTCTCGGACAATGAGCAGTTCTTC. This encodes CATSDFSDNEQFF.

The rearrangement uses TRBV7-2 and TRBJ1-5, with D possibly matching TRBD1 (5 bases). The CDR3 covers 17 residues. V shed 3 bases and J shed 6 bases, with 21 bases lying between them. The germline V gene has CDR1 SGHTA and CDR2 FQGNSA. This chain's CDR3 is CASSLFPTSMGGQPQHF. The CDR3 region has the DNA TGTGCCAGCAGCTTGTTCCCGACGAGCATGGGGGGTCAGCCCCAGCATTTT.

The gene calls are TRBV7-8 and TRBJ2-5, with 7 bases lining up with TRBD2. The V and J ends lost 7 bases and 5 bases, in that order; junction bases with no gene match: 7. The CDR3 loop spans 13 amino acids. The germline gives CDR1 SGHVS, CDR2 FQNEAQ. CDR3 loop: CASIGGMGETQYF. The DNA of the CDR3 is TGTGCCAGCATCGGGGGGATGGGGGAGACCCAGTACTTC. Filled out from reference TRBV7-8 and TRBJ2-5, the complete variable domain reads GAGVSQSPRYKVAKRGQDVALRCDPISGHVSLFWYQQALGQGPEFLTYFQNEAQLDKSGLPSDRFFAERPEGSVSTLKIQRTQQEDSAVYLCASIGGMGETQYFGPGTRLLVL.

The sample holds one count of this clone. CDR3 amino acids: CASSGRGVYGYTF. CDR3 DNA: TGTGCCAGCAGCGGGAGGGGCGTCTATGGCTACACCTTC. The J gene is TRBJ1-2, the V gene TRBV5-4; tentative D call: TRBD1 (5 bases). Germline V gene data show CDR1 as SGHNT and CDR2 as YYREEE (reference sequence). The CDR3 has 13 residues. Trimming left V 4 bases short and J 4 bases short, with 11 bases between. The full variable domain, rest sourced from reference TRBV5-4 and TRBJ1-2, is ETGVTQSPTHLIKTRGQQVTLRCSSQSGHNTVSWYQQALGQGPQFIFQYYREEENGRGNFPPRFSGLQFPNYSSELNVNALELDDSALYLCASSGRGVYGYTFGSGTRLTVV.

The chain couples TRBV19 to TRBJ1-2; 11 bases line up with TRBD1. Germline CDR1 reads LNHDA; CDR2 reads SQIVND (reference sequence). The CDR3 covers 13 residues. Germline trimming cut 9 bases from V and 6 bases from J; bases unmatched to any gene: 6. CDR3 residues: CASVGQGVDGYTF. CDR3 nucleotides: TGTGCCAGCGTGGGACAGGGGGTTGATGGCTACACCTTC.

The gene calls are TRBV10-3 and TRBJ2-1; weak D call: TRBD2 (6 bases). This CDR3 is built from 16 residues. Germline assignment: CDR1 ENHRY and CDR2 SYGVKD. Trimming took off 11 bases at V and 0 bases at J, with 20 bases between the two ends. CDR3 bases: TGTGCCCGGGAGCGGCGGGGTAAAAGCTCCTACAATGAGCAGTTCTTC. Translation gives CARERRGKSSYNEQFF.

DNA for the CDR3: TGCAGTGCTAGTCAGGTAGCGGGAGCCTACGAGCAGTACTTC. Its translation is CSASQVAGAYEQYF. The rearrangement joins TRBV20-1 to TRBJ2-7; 9 bases line up with TRBD2. The CDR3 runs to 14 residues. CDR1 DFQATT and CDR2 SNEGSKA come from the germline V gene (reference sequence). Germline trimming cut 3 bases from V and 2 bases from J; bases unmatched to any gene: 5.

This CDR3 is CASSFSGLTDTQYF. Here the CDR3 DNA reads TGTGCCAGCAGCTTTTCGGGACTAACAGATACGCAGTATTTT. J is TRBJ2-3 and V is TRBV7-2; 7 bases map to TRBD2. CDR1 and CDR2 from the germline V gene are SGHTA and FQGNSA. The ends lost 3 bases at V and 3 bases at J; junction bases unmatched: 3. The CDR3 runs 14 residues.

This sequence joins TRBV19 and TRBJ2-3; TRBD2 matches at 8 bases. The ends lost 8 bases at V and 7 bases at J; junction bases unmatched: 14. Germline V gene data show CDR1 as LNHDA and CDR2 as SQIVND (reference sequence). The CDR3 has 15 amino acids. The CDR3 region has the DNA TGTGCCAGTCAGGAGCGGGAGTTTCCGCTCAATACGCAGTATTTT. Amino acid sequence: CASQEREFPLNTQYF.

The chain joins TRBV29-1 to TRBJ2-3; 11 bases align to TRBD2. The V and J ends lost 1 base and 0 bases, in that order; junction bases with no gene match: 3. CDR3 size: 16 residues. Germline values: CDR1 SQVTM, CDR2 ANQGSEA. CDR3 DNA: TGCAGCGTTGAAGGGACTAGCGGGCTCAGCACAGATACGCAGTATTTT. Amino acid sequence: CSVEGTSGLSTDTQYF.

The chain couples TRBV7-3 to TRBJ2-1; D is ambiguous. V was cut by 2 bases and J by 0 bases, with 14 bases left in between. The length of the CDR3 is 17 residues. Germline assignment: CDR1 SGHTA and CDR2 FQGTGA. The CDR3: CASSLGPPYSSYNEQFF. The CDR3 DNA reads TGTGCCAGCAGCTTAGGGCCGCCCTACAGCTCCTACAATGAGCAGTTCTTC.

For the CDR3, the DNA is TGTGCCAGCAGCTTAGCGGGGGGGCGCACAGATACGCAGTATTTT. This codes for CASSLAGGRTDTQYF. J is TRBJ2-3 and V is TRBV7-3; 9 bases map to TRBD2. With V trimmed by 2 bases and J by 1 base, 1 base remained unmatched. CDR1 SGHTA and CDR2 FQGTGA come from the germline V gene. The CDR3 sequence is 15 residues long.

The chain carries TRBV18 and TRBJ2-7; TRBD1 matches at 9 bases. This CDR3 comprises 15 residues. The junction had 5 bases not matched to a gene; V was cut back by 0 bases and J by 5 bases. Germline CDR1 is KGHSH and CDR2 is LQKENI. CDR3 in amino acids: CASSPPLQGAHEQYF. CDR3 DNA sequence: TGTGCCAGCTCACCACCTTTACAGGGGGCCCACGAGCAGTACTTC.

The chain combines TRBV18 with TRBJ2-7; D gene ambiguous. Per germline, CDR1 KGHSH and CDR2 LQKENI. The CDR3 is 14 residues long. Between the trimmed V and J ends, which lost 3 bases and 5 bases, there was a span of 14 bases. The chain's CDR3 is CASSPPKASHEQYF. CDR3 nucleotides: TGTGCCAGCTCACCCCCCAAAGCGAGCCACGAGCAGTACTTC.

This chain links TRBV3-1 (or the pseudogene TRBV3-2) with TRBJ1-2, with D perhaps matching TRBD1 (5 bases). The length of the CDR3 is 12 residues. Looked up from germline, CDR1 is LGHDT and CDR2 is YNNKEL (reference sequence). Trimming removed 4 bases from V and 8 bases from J, with 11 bases in between. The CDR3 DNA reads as TGTGCCAGCAGCCCACCAGGGCGAGGCTACACCTTC. Translated, it gives CASSPPGRGYTF.

This chain connects TRBV30 to TRBJ1-1; no clear D gene. The CDR3 totals 13 residues. Germline CDR1 GTSNPN, CDR2 SVGIG (reference sequence). The V end lost 0 bases, the J end lost 8 bases, and 13 bases lay between the germline ends. This CDR3 is CAWSVLFPPEAFF. CDR3 DNA: TGTGCCTGGAGTGTACTGTTTCCCCCAGAAGCTTTCTTT. Based on the CDR3 plus reference TRBV30 and TRBJ1-1, the full variable domain is SQTIHQWPATLVQPVGSPLSLECTVEGTSNPNLYWYRQAAGRGLQLLFYSVGIGQISSEVPQNLSASRPQDRQFILSSKKLLLSDSGFYLCAWSVLFPPEAFFGQGTRLTVV.

V gene TRBV7-3 combines with J gene TRBJ2-7, with D possibly being TRBD1 (6 bases). The CDR3 loop spans 14 amino acids. CDR1 SGHTA and CDR2 FQGTGA come from the germline V gene. V lost 5 bases, J lost 3 bases, and 14 bases lay in between. CDR3 nucleotides: TGTGCCAGCAGCCCGACAGGCCCGGGCTACGAGCAGTACTTC. Amino acid sequence: CASSPTGPGYEQYF.

The J gene is TRBJ1-1, the V gene TRBV7-9, with no clear D. V lost 1 base and J lost 1, with 7 bases in between. This CDR3 comprises 14 residues. Germline CDR1 and CDR2: SEHNR and FQNEAQ (reference sequence). CDR3 DNA sequence: TGTGCCAGCAGCTTAGAGTTGCGGAACACTGAAGCTTTCTTT. This translates into CASSLELRNTEAFF. Variable domain in full (rest from reference TRBV7-9 and TRBJ1-1): DTGVSQNPRHKITKRGQNVTFRCDPISEHNRLYWYRQTLGQGPEFLTYFQNEAQLEKSRLLSDRFSAERPKGSFSTLEIQRTEQGDSAMYLCASSLELRNTEAFFGQGTRLTVV.

V and J are TRBV6-5 and TRBJ2-5, with 10 bases matching TRBD2. With V trimmed by 5 bases and J by 2 bases, 2 bases remained unmatched. The CDR3 sequence is 14 residues long. The germline V gene encodes CDR1 MNHEY and CDR2 SVGAGI. The CDR3 region has the DNA TGTGCCAGCAGTCGGACTAGCGGTCAAGAGACCCAGTACTTC. Amino acids: CASSRTSGQETQYF.

The gene calls are TRBV10-3 and TRBJ2-5, with D maybe TRBD2 (5 bases). V lost 2 bases and J lost 5, with 9 bases in between. There are 13 residues in the CDR3. CDR1 is ENHRY, CDR2 SYGVKD, per germline. The CDR3 DNA sequence: TGTGCCATCAGTGAGGGCGGGTGGGAGACCCAGTACTTC. The encoded protein is CAISEGGWETQYF.